What follows are 14 T cell receptor beta chains derived from one specimen sequenced in a study of T-cell memory formation after mild COVID-19. TCRdb fed the 5' RACE reads into MiXCR, producing one record per CDR3 protein. The sample has 400,000 to 500,000 distinct CDR3 sequences; about a sixth are singletons. The sequencing sample was made of PBMCs or a T cell subset sorted from them (not recorded which). The receptor source for this set is a man aged 18 to 30 who had mild COVID-19 (a few samples of this study predate the infection). Cell type and time point are not known.

The rearrangement joins TRBV5-4 to TRBJ2-7; TRBD2 aligns across 11 bases. The CDR3 consists of 15 residues. V trimming: 5 bases; J trimming: 3 bases; junction bases outside the gene matches: 7. In germline, CDR1 is SGHNT, CDR2 YYREEE (reference sequence). As DNA, the CDR3 is TGTGCCAGCAGTCGTAGCGGGGGGGATTACTACGAGCAGTACGTC. It specifies CASSRSGGDYYEQYV.

V usage is TRBV6-2 or TRBV6-3 and J usage is TRBJ2-7; 10 bases are a match to TRBD1. CDR3 size: 17 residues. CDR1 is MNHEY and CDR2 is SVGEGT in the germline V gene. After removal of 9 bases from V and 6 bases from J, the junction contained 20 bases not matched to a gene. The CDR3 nucleotides are TGTGCCAGAAGCAAGAGCCACGGGACAGGGGAGTTATCCGAGCAGTACTTC. Amino acids: CARSKSHGTGELSEQYF.

The V call is TRBV7-2, the J call TRBJ1-2; D ambiguous. The CDR3 contains 13 residues. The V gene lost 3 bases and the J gene lost 4 bases, with 9 bases spanning the gap. The germline V gene has CDR1 SGHTA and CDR2 FQGNSA. CDR3 sequence reads: CASSLTSAYGYTF. The CDR3 DNA reads TGTGCCAGCAGCTTGACCAGCGCCTATGGCTACACCTTC.

This chain links TRBV4-3 with TRBJ2-5, with D possibly being TRBD1 (6 bases). Germline V gene lookup returns CDR1 LGHNA and CDR2 YSLEER. This CDR3 has 17 residues. V was cut by 0 bases and J by 5 bases, with 19 bases left in between. The CDR3 loop reads CASSQDQTHRVGETQYF. The CDR3 DNA sequence: TGCGCCAGCAGCCAAGACCAAACGCACAGGGTCGGGGAGACCCAGTACTTC.

In this sample, this clonotype turned up many times. The chain carries TRBV20-1 and TRBJ2-1; D not certain. CDR3 length equals 14 residues. Trimming shortened V by 1 base and J by 1 base, and 8 bases separated the two germline ends. The germline CDR1 and CDR2 sequences are DFQATT and SNEGSKA (reference sequence). CDR3 coding DNA: TGCAGTGCTAGAGCGGGTGTGTCCTACAATGAGCAGTTCTTC. Its translation is CSARAGVSYNEQFF.

The rearrangement uses TRBV6-5 and TRBJ1-1; 8 bases agree with TRBD1. Looked up from germline, CDR1 is MNHEY and CDR2 is SVGAGI. The CDR3 sequence is 16 residues long. V shed 2 bases, J shed 5 bases, and the junction held 10 bases outside the gene matches. The CDR3 DNA sequence: TGTGCCAGCAGTTACCTACCAGGACAGGGAACAACTGAAGCTTTCTTT. Its translation is CASSYLPGQGTTEAFF.

This clonotype was detected only a few times. The V and J genes are TRBV20-1 and TRBJ2-7; no firm D call. CDR3 length: 11 amino acids. Germline lookup yields CDR1 DFQATT and CDR2 SNEGSKA (reference sequence). V was pared by 4 bases and J by 2 bases, with 6 bases between. CDR3 sequence (DNA): TGCAGTGCTATTGTAGCCTACGAGCAGTACTTC. This encodes CSAIVAYEQYF.

This chain uses TRBV7-3 with TRBJ2-5, with D perhaps assigned TRBD1 or TRBD2 (5 bases each). V dropped 1 base and J dropped 1 base, with 10 bases sitting between them. The CDR3 runs to 15 residues. Germline V gene sequence: CDR1 SGHTA, CDR2 FQGTGA. For the CDR3, the DNA is TGTGCCAGCAGCTTAAGAGGGGCAGGCCAAGAGACCCAGTACTTC. Its protein product is CASSLRGAGQETQYF.

This clonotype was seen a handful of times. The genes are TRBV18 and TRBJ2-2; 8 bases align to TRBD2. CDR3 length: 17 amino acids. The germline CDR1 and CDR2 sequences are KGHSH and LQKENI. V was clipped by 3 bases and J by 0 bases; unmatched bases: 6. CDR3: CASSPNRLATNTGELFF. In DNA form, the CDR3 reads TGTGCCAGCTCACCCAATCGACTAGCGACGAACACCGGGGAGCTGTTTTTT.

The gene calls are TRBV7-3 and TRBJ2-3; D is perhaps TRBD2 (6 bases). Trimming cost V 5 bases and J 4 bases, with 13 bases left between them. Germline-derived CDR1 and CDR2 are SGHTA and FQGTGA. This CDR3 contains 14 residues. As DNA, the CDR3 is TGTGCCAGCAGCCTGGGGACTTTCCCAGATACGCAGTATTTT. This gives the protein CASSLGTFPDTQYF.

This clonotype has just a few counts. The chain has TRBV6-2 or TRBV6-3 and TRBJ2-1; D is possibly TRBD2 (6 bases). Germline lookup yields CDR1 MNHEY and CDR2 SVGEGT. Trimming took 6 bases from V and 10 from J, leaving 16 bases between them. The CDR3 runs to 13 residues. The CDR3 region is CASSERLESEQFF. CDR3 DNA: TGTGCCAGCAGCGAAAGACTAGAGAGCGAGCAGTTCTTC.

This clonotype was seen only a few times. This chain uses TRBV9 with TRBJ1-6; D gene uncertain. This CDR3 is 15 amino acids long. Trimming cost V 2 bases and J 0 bases, with 6 bases left between them. Germline CDR1 reads SGDLS; CDR2 reads YYNGEE. The CDR3 nucleotides read TGTGCCAGCAGCGTCCAGAGCTCCTATAATTCACCCCTCCACTTT. Its protein product is CASSVQSSYNSPLHF.

This clonotype was detected a few times. The chain uses TRBV20-1 and TRBJ1-2; tentatively, D is TRBD1 (6 bases). The V gene lost 6 bases and the J gene lost 0 bases, with 23 bases spanning the gap. Germline CDR1 reads DFQATT; CDR2 reads SNEGSKA (reference sequence). CDR3 length: 17 amino acids. The DNA of the CDR3 is TGCAGTGCCCAAACCCACCCAGGGGTAGAAACTAACTATGGCTACACCTTC. Its translation: CSAQTHPGVETNYGYTF.

The chain links TRBV11-2 to TRBJ2-5; D is ambiguous. The CDR3 totals 11 residues. The germline CDR1 and CDR2 sequences are SGHAT and FQNNGV. Deletions cut 3 bases from V and 9 bases from J, with 8 bases between. The CDR3 DNA reads TGTGCCAGCAGCTTCAAGTGGTCCCAGTACTTC. Amino acids: CASSFKWSQYF.